Listed below are T cell receptor beta chains from one sample, sequenced in a study of CD8+CD57+ T cells in acquired aplastic anemia. TCRdb re-derived calls from the reads in MiXCR, one entry per CDR3 protein. Counted here are about 210,000 distinct CDR3 sequences, roughly 33% occurring once; the ten biggest clones make up more than 0.95%. The sequenced sample consisted of sorted CD4+, CD8+, or CD8+CD57+ T cells (not recorded which) from PBMCs. The receptors here all came from a human donor in good health, serving as a control. The CDR3 runs from the conserved cysteine through the conserved F or W. A D gene is named only where the DNA matches it firmly. Size is stated for part of the rows, as once, few or many counts, or as a class when the clone is expanded.

d_call	clone_size	cdr3_length	v_call	j_call	cdr3_nt	cdr3_aa
NA	many	18	TRBV5-4	TRBJ2-7	TGTGCCAGCAGCTTGGCCGGAGCTTATCGCTCAGCCTCCTACGAGCAGTACTTC	CASSLAGAYRSASYEQYF
NA	medium-sized	11	TRBV2	TRBJ2-7	TGTGCCAGCAGTGGCCTCTACGAGCAGTACTTC	CASSGLYEQYF
TRBD2	NA	13	TRBV20-1	TRBJ2-1	TGCAGTGCTAGTCCTAGCGGGAGCGATGAGCAGTTCTTC	CSASPSGSDEQFF
TRBD1	few	14	TRBV7-8	TRBJ1-2	TGTGCCAGCAGTCGGGACAGGGCCCCTCTAAGCTACACCTTC	CASSRDRAPLSYTF
TRBD1	many	14	TRBV7-2	TRBJ1-2	TGTGCCAGCAGCCCTGAGACAGGGTCCTATGGCTACACCTTC	CASSPETGSYGYTF
NA	NA	15	TRBV7-9	TRBJ2-1	TGTGCCAGCAGCTTAGCGCATGTCAGCTACAATGAGCAGTTCTTC	CASSLAHVSYNEQFF
TRBD1	many	12	TRBV5-4	TRBJ1-1	TGTGCCAGCAGCTCAGGGGGCACTGAAGCTTTCTTT	CASSSGGTEAFF
NA	NA	13	TRBV20-1	TRBJ2-7	TGCAGTGCTACCAGACAGAGCTCCTACGAGCAGTACTTC	CSATRQSSYEQYF
NA	NA	12	TRBV19	TRBJ1-2	TGTGCCTCTCTCGGGGTGGGGGCTGGCTACACCTTC	CASLGVGAGYTF
NA	many	13	TRBV12-3/TRBV12-4	TRBJ2-7	TGTGCCAGCAGTTACGGTAGCTCCTACGAGCAGTACTTC	CASSYGSSYEQYF
NA	few	20	TRBV5-1	TRBJ2-5	TGCGCCAGCAGCCCTGGGCGGTCCTCCGGCGGCGCTGATTGGGGGGAGACCCAGTACTTC	CASSPGRSSGGADWGETQYF
NA	NA	15	TRBV5-1	TRBJ2-1	TGCGCCAGCAGCACCACAGGGCTACACTACAATGAGCAGTTCTTC	CASSTTGLHYNEQFF
TRBD1	NA	15	TRBV10-3	TRBJ2-3	TGTGCCACTCGGGACAGGGGGAGGGTCACAGATACGCAGTATTTT	CATRDRGRVTDTQYF
NA	many	12	TRBV29-1	TRBJ1-2	TGCAGCGCCGGGACTGCAACTTATGGCTACACCTTC	CSAGTATYGYTF
NA	many	14	TRBV7-3	TRBJ2-1	TGTGCCAGCAGCTCAAGGGGTGATAACAATGAGCAGTTCTTC	CASSSRGDNNEQFF
TRBD1	few	15	TRBV6-1	TRBJ1-4	TGTGCCAGCAGACCAGACAGGGTCGTCACTGAAAAACTGTTTTTT	CASRPDRVVTEKLFF
NA	few	14	TRBV5-6	TRBJ1-2	TGTGCCAGCAGCTTGTATGGGGTTGACTATGGCTACACCTTC	CASSLYGVDYGYTF
NA	many	14	TRBV2	TRBJ1-5	TGTGCCAGCAGGGAGGGACTGAGCAATCAGCCCCAGCATTTT	CASREGLSNQPQHF
NA	NA	14	TRBV10-3	TRBJ2-7	TGTGCCATCAGACCACAGGGAACTGGCTACGAGCAGTACTTC	CAIRPQGTGYEQYF
NA	many	15	TRBV4-1	TRBJ1-2	TGCGCCAGCAGCCAAGTTTTAGCCCGGGAGGATGGCTACACCTTC	CASSQVLAREDGYTF
TRBD1	many	12	TRBV2	TRBJ2-5	TGTGCCAGCAGTACAGGGGAGAGGACCCAGTACTTC	CASSTGERTQYF
NA	many	15	TRBV20-1	TRBJ1-2	TGCAGTGCTAGGTTGCAGGGAACGAGTAACTATGGCTACACCTTC	CSARLQGTSNYGYTF
NA	few	15	TRBV18	TRBJ2-7	TGTGCCAGCTCACCGTTTTTAGGGCAGGAGGGCGAGCAGTACTTC	CASSPFLGQEGEQYF
TRBD1	many	17	TRBV24-1	TRBJ2-1	TGTGCCACCAGCCCTGCCCTCGGGACAGGTACCTACAATGAGCAGTTCTTC	CATSPALGTGTYNEQFF
NA	NA	15	TRBV5-1	TRBJ2-3	TGCGCCAGCAGCTTAACCGGGGGCCGGACAGATACGCAGTATTTT	CASSLTGGRTDTQYF
NA	NA	13	TRBV7-7	TRBJ2-2	TGTGCCAGCAGCTATAGCAGCACCGGGGAGCTGTTTTTT	CASSYSSTGELFF
NA	NA	15	TRBV5-1	TRBJ1-1	TGCGCCAGCAGCTTGGTTGCAGGGCCCTCCACTGAAGCTTTCTTT	CASSLVAGPSTEAFF
NA	NA	13	TRBV7-6	TRBJ1-1	TGTGCCAGCAGTGGGGACCTGAACACTGAAGCTTTCTTT	CASSGDLNTEAFF
NA	NA	13	TRBV28	TRBJ1-1	TGTGCCAGCAGTTTTTGGGGGAACACTGAAGCTTTCTTT	CASSFWGNTEAFF
NA	many	11	TRBV5-1	TRBJ1-1	TGCGCCAGCAGCTTGGGGGGTGAAGCTTTCTTT	CASSLGGEAFF
NA	NA	14	TRBV6-1	TRBJ2-5	TGTGCCAGCAGAAACGGACGGGTGCAAGAGACCCAGTACTTC	CASRNGRVQETQYF
TRBD1	NA	15	TRBV7-6	TRBJ1-3	TGTGCCAGCAGCCCCCGACAGGGTGGTGGAAACACCATATATTTT	CASSPRQGGGNTIYF
TRBD2	NA	17	TRBV7-9	TRBJ2-3	TGTGCCAGCAGCTTCTTGCTAGCGGGGGGTCACACAGATACGCAGTATTTT	CASSFLLAGGHTDTQYF
TRBD2	many	15	TRBV20-1	TRBJ2-3	TGCAGTGCTAGTGCGGGACTAGCAGCCACAGATACGCAGTATTTT	CSASAGLAATDTQYF
NA	NA	16	TRBV7-8	TRBJ2-5	TGTGCCAGCAGCCCAATCCGGGCCAGACGACAAGAGACCCAGTACTTC	CASSPIRARRQETQYF
NA	NA	14	TRBV7-9	TRBJ1-4	TGTGCCAGCAGCTTAGGCCAGGCCTCTGAAAAACTGTTTTTT	CASSLGQASEKLFF
NA	NA	16	TRBV4-3	TRBJ1-2	TGCGCCAGCAGCCAGGGCCTGACAGAGGGGGACTATGGCTACACCTTC	CASSQGLTEGDYGYTF
NA	NA	14	TRBV24-1	TRBJ1-2	TGTCCCACTAGTGACTCTAATACTAACTATGGCTACACCTTC	CPTSDSNTNYGYTF
NA	NA	15	TRBV18	TRBJ1-3	TGTGCCAGCTCACCGACTGACAGCTCTGGAAACACCATATATTTT	CASSPTDSSGNTIYF
NA	NA	18	TRBV12-3/TRBV12-4	TRBJ2-7	TGTGCCAGCAGTTTATTAGTGGGCGCGGGACAGCACTCCTACGAGCAGTACTTC	CASSLLVGAGQHSYEQYF
NA	many	13	TRBV5-6	TRBJ2-1	TGTGCCAGCAGCCGAACCTCCTACAATGAGCAGTTCTTC	CASSRTSYNEQFF
NA	NA	12	TRBV29-1	TRBJ1-1	TGCAGCGTTCTTGGTGCGGACACTGAAGCTTTCTTT	CSVLGADTEAFF
TRBD2	NA	15	TRBV12-3/TRBV12-4	TRBJ2-2	TGTGCCAGCAGAAAGACTAGCGGGGGTTATGGGGAGCTGTTTTTT	CASRKTSGGYGELFF